These 27 T cell receptor beta chains were sequenced from one sample in a study of T cell changes during pregnancy in multiple sclerosis. Measured with immunoSEQ multiplex PCR; TCRdb has only the in-frame clones, and not every one. The sample holds roughly 20,000 clones; 70% to 90% are singletons and the top ten take 20%. The input for sequencing was CD8+ T cells from peripheral blood mononuclear cells, taken after pregnancy. These TCRs come from a female donor in good health, enrolled as a control in a pregnancy study.

The chain joins TRBV18 to TRBJ1-1; D call uncertain. The CDR3 consists of 14 residues. V lost 3 bases, J lost 1 base, and 9 bases lay in between. CDR1 is KGHSH and CDR2 is LQKENI in the germline V gene. The CDR3 DNA follows: TGTGCCAGCTCACCGTACGTACAGAACACTGAAGCTTTCTTT. Its protein is CASSPYVQNTEAFF.

The CDR3 region is CASSLFRTGQRGYTF. The CDR3 bases are TGTGCCAGCAGCCTATTTCGGACAGGGCAGAGAGGCTACACCTTC. This sequence joins TRBV6-5 and TRBJ1-2; 8 bases map to TRBD1. The CDR3 runs 15 residues. The junction had 14 bases not matched to a gene; V was cut back by 6 bases and J by 8 bases. The germline CDR1 and CDR2 sequences are MNHEY and SVGAGI.

The chain uses TRBV29-1 and TRBJ2-1, with TRBD1 as a possible D gene (6 bases). Germline assignment: CDR1 SQVTM and CDR2 ANQGSEA. The length of the CDR3 is 11 residues. Trimming removed 7 bases from V and 7 bases from J, with 11 bases in between. The CDR3 loop is CSARQENEQFF. The DNA of the CDR3 is TGCAGCGCCAGACAGGAAAATGAGCAGTTCTTC.

The chain joins TRBV10-3 to TRBJ1-1, with a possible D match to TRBD1 (6 bases). There are 15 residues in the CDR3. Per germline, CDR1 ENHRY and CDR2 SYGVKD. V was pared by 0 bases and J by 0 bases, with 8 bases between. CDR3 DNA: TGTGCCATCAGTGAGTCAAGGGACATGAACACTGAAGCTTTCTTT. This encodes CAISESRDMNTEAFF.

The chain carries TRBV5-5 and TRBJ2-7; D may be TRBD1 (5 bases). Germline V CDR1 and CDR2: SGHKS, YYEKEE (reference sequence). The CDR3 runs 14 residues. Trimming took 3 bases from V and 0 from J, leaving 10 bases between them. The CDR3 is CASSSLDSSYEQYF. The CDR3 DNA follows: TGTGCCAGCAGCTCATTAGACAGCTCCTACGAGCAGTACTTC.

The V gene is TRBV19, the J gene TRBJ2-5; 8 bases match TRBD2. The V gene end was trimmed by 3 bases and the J gene end by 5 bases; junction bases not matched to a gene: 8. The CDR3 runs to 15 residues. From germline, CDR1 is LNHDA and CDR2 SQIVND (reference sequence). Here the CDR3 DNA reads TGTGCCAGTAGTATTACCCGAGCGGGGGTGGAGACCCAGTACTTC. It is translated as CASSITRAGVETQYF.

The chain is built from TRBV30 and TRBJ2-5; 9 bases fit TRBD2. Trimming cost V 8 bases and J 1 base; bases outside gene matches: 5. The CDR3 spans 13 residues. Looked up from germline, CDR1 is GTSNPN and CDR2 is SVGIG (reference sequence). The CDR3 here is CARSGGLQETQYF. The CDR3 bases are TGTGCCCGTAGCGGGGGCCTCCAAGAGACCCAGTACTTC. Full variable domain (missing parts from reference TRBV30 and TRBJ2-5): SQTIHQWPATLVQPVGSPLSLECTVEGTSNPNLYWYRQAAGRGLQLLFYSVGIGQISSEVPQNLSASRPQDRQFILSSKKLLLSDSGFYLCARSGGLQETQYFGPGTRLLVL.

This clone was observed a few times. The rearrangement links TRBV27 to TRBJ2-6, with unresolved D. Trimming removed 5 bases from V and 1 base from J, with 12 bases in between. Germline-derived CDR1 and CDR2 are MNHEY and SMNVEV (reference sequence). The CDR3 has 16 amino acids. The CDR3 loop is CASSTKQDSGANVLTF. The CDR3 DNA is TGTGCCAGCAGTACGAAGCAGGATTCTGGGGCCAACGTCCTGACTTTC.

V and J are TRBV18 and TRBJ2-5, with D perhaps TRBD1 (5 bases). Germline CDR1 reads KGHSH; CDR2 reads LQKENI. This CDR3 is built from 15 residues. Trimming cost V 0 bases and J 1 base, with 9 bases left between them. Here the CDR3 reads CASSPPQVLQETQYF. DNA for the CDR3: TGTGCCAGCTCACCACCACAGGTACTCCAAGAGACCCAGTACTTC.

The chain carries TRBV6-1 and TRBJ2-2; TRBD1 matches 7 bases. The junction had 7 bases not matched to a gene; V was cut back by 2 bases and J by 4 bases. CDR3 length equals 16 residues. From germline, CDR1 is MNHNS and CDR2 SASEGT. This chain's CDR3 is CASSEPPGGPTGELFF. The DNA of the CDR3 is TGTGCCAGCAGTGAACCTCCAGGGGGACCCACCGGGGAGCTGTTTTTT.

Only one count was recorded for this clone. This sequence joins TRBV30 and TRBJ2-1; D ambiguous. CDR1 is GTSNPN, CDR2 SVGIG, per germline (reference sequence). The CDR3 length is 13 residues. Trimming removed 0 bases at V and 5 bases at J, with 8 bases between. CDR3 sequence reads: CAWSVMAHNEQFF. The CDR3 DNA reads TGTGCCTGGAGTGTAATGGCCCACAATGAGCAGTTCTTC.

This chain uses TRBV6-5 with TRBJ2-3, with TRBD1 as a possible D gene (6 bases). CDR1 and CDR2 (germline): MNHEY, SVGAGI. V gave up 6 bases and J gave up 0 bases, with 10 bases separating them. The CDR3 is made up of 14 amino acids. The CDR3 sequence: CASSGTPSTDTQYF. In DNA form, the CDR3 reads TGTGCCAGCAGCGGGACACCCAGCACAGATACGCAGTATTTT.

This clone was observed once. In nucleotides, the CDR3 is TGTGCCAGCAGCCCGGCCCCAATAGCGGGAGGGCTTGGCGAGCAGTACTTC. Amino acid sequence: CASSPAPIAGGLGEQYF. The rearrangement links TRBV5-6 to TRBJ2-7, with 11 bases identical to TRBD2. CDR3 length: 17 residues. CDR1 SGHDT and CDR2 YYEEEE come from the germline V gene. V dropped 4 bases and J dropped 6; count of bases not matched to a gene: 15.

The chain uses TRBV5-5 and TRBJ1-2; maybe TRBD1 (5 bases). Germline CDR1 and CDR2: SGHKS and YYEKEE (reference sequence). The CDR3 loop spans 14 amino acids. Trimming removed 3 bases from V and 7 bases from J, with 16 bases in between. Here the CDR3 DNA reads TGTGCCAGCAGCTCGGGGGAAAAAGTGGCTGGCTACACCTTC. It codes for CASSSGEKVAGYTF.

The chain carries TRBV2 and TRBJ2-3; the D is unclear. Per germline, CDR1 SNHLY and CDR2 FYNNEI. The germline V and J ends were trimmed by 5 bases and 2 bases, with 5 bases remaining between them. The CDR3 extends over 12 amino acids. The CDR3 here is CASSLTTDTQYF. CDR3 DNA sequence: TGTGCCAGCAGTCTAACCACAGATACGCAGTATTTT.

This clone has only one observation. Within the sample, other DNA sequences also encode this same CDR3. V usage is TRBV7-8 and J usage is TRBJ2-1, with 7 positions matching TRBD1. The CDR3 sequence is 14 residues long. V lost 5 bases to trimming and J lost 6 bases; unmatched junction nucleotides: 7. Germline V gene lookup returns CDR1 SGHVS and CDR2 FQNEAQ. As DNA, the CDR3 is TGTGCCAGCAGCGTAAGAGACAGGGTCAATGAGCAGTTCTTC. Its protein is CASSVRDRVNEQFF.

The chain employs TRBV30 and TRBJ2-7; 7 nucleotides line up with TRBD1. Germline V gene lookup returns CDR1 GTSNPN and CDR2 SVGIG (reference sequence). This CDR3 has 12 residues. J lost 3 bases, V lost 6 bases, and 5 bases had no gene match. The CDR3 spells CACRQGSYEQYF. For the CDR3, the DNA is TGTGCCTGCCGACAGGGAAGCTACGAGCAGTACTTC.

The chain joins TRBV12-5 to TRBJ2-7, with D hard to call. The germline V gene has CDR1 LGHNT and CDR2 FRNRAP. The CDR3 loop spans 15 amino acids. The V end lost 1 base, the J end lost 2 bases, and 12 bases lay between the germline ends. This CDR3 is CASGLGSQATYEQYF. CDR3 coding DNA: TGTGCTAGTGGTTTGGGTTCCCAGGCCACCTACGAGCAGTACTTC.

The chain recombines TRBV6-1 with TRBJ2-1, with a possible D match to TRBD1 (6 bases). Germline loops: CDR1 MNHNS, CDR2 SASEGT. The CDR3 extends over 13 amino acids. The V and J ends lost 3 bases and 14 bases respectively, with 17 bases between them. Here the CDR3 reads CASSEMTTSGEFF. CDR3 sequence (DNA): TGTGCCAGCAGTGAGATGACGACATCAGGGGAGTTCTTC.

This chain uses TRBV19 with TRBJ1-1; possibly TRBD1 for D (5 bases). Germline assignment: CDR1 LNHDA and CDR2 SQIVND (reference sequence). CDR3 length: 13 amino acids. V was cut by 5 bases and J by 6 bases, with 13 bases left in between. CDR3 residues: CASSVQGGSEAFF. The CDR3 DNA reads as TGTGCCAGTAGTGTGCAGGGTGGGTCTGAAGCTTTCTTT.

This sequence joins TRBV19 and TRBJ2-5; no firm D call. The CDR3 contains 11 residues. Deletions cut 6 bases from V and 5 bases from J, with 7 bases between. CDR1 is LNHDA and CDR2 is SQIVND in the germline V gene (reference sequence). The CDR3 nucleotides read TGTGCCAGTAGACTGGGCGAGACCCAGTACTTC. Its translation is CASRLGETQYF.

The rearrangement uses TRBV18 and TRBJ1-2; 11 bases align to TRBD1. V trimming: 6 bases; J trimming: 7 bases; junction bases outside the gene matches: 7. The CDR3 is 14 amino acids. The germline V gene has CDR1 KGHSH and CDR2 LQKENI. The CDR3 DNA follows: TGTGCCAGCTCGCCGGACAGGGGGCTCGGTGGCTACACCTTC. Amino acid sequence: CASSPDRGLGGYTF.

CDR3 protein: CASSGDSTGGYTF. Written as DNA, the CDR3 is TGTGCCAGCAGCGGTGACAGTACGGGCGGCTACACCTTC. The V call is TRBV9, the J call TRBJ1-2; the D gene is possibly TRBD1 (5 bases). The CDR3 sequence is 13 residues long. Germline V lookup: CDR1 SGDLS, CDR2 YYNGEE. Trimming removed 3 bases from V and 8 bases from J, with 14 bases in between.

The rearrangement uses TRBV5-4 and TRBJ2-1; D is uncertain. The germline V gene encodes CDR1 SGHNT and CDR2 YYREEE (reference sequence). The CDR3 covers 14 residues. V gave up 5 bases and J gave up 1 base, with 10 bases separating them. The CDR3 coding sequence is TGTGCCAGCAGGGCGGAGAGATCCTACAATGAGCAGTTCTTC. It encodes CASRAERSYNEQFF.

The chain is built from TRBV20-1 and TRBJ2-1; D possibly corresponds to TRBD2 (5 bases). V was cut by 5 bases and J by 6 bases, with 8 bases left in between. Looked up from germline, CDR1 is DFQATT and CDR2 is SNEGSKA (reference sequence). The CDR3 has 11 residues. CDR3 amino acids: CSALLGNEQFF. CDR3 in DNA: TGCAGTGCTCTACTAGGCAATGAGCAGTTCTTC.

This chain joins TRBV14 and TRBJ2-5; tentative D call: TRBD2 (6 bases). CDR3 size: 14 residues. V was pared by 5 bases and J by 4 bases, with 14 bases between. Germline CDR1 reads SGHDN; CDR2 reads FVKESK. The CDR3 loop reads CASSEGTVRETQYF. In nucleotides, the CDR3 is TGTGCCAGCAGCGAAGGGACTGTACGAGAGACCCAGTACTTC.

The J gene is TRBJ2-7, the V gene TRBV19, with 7 bases lining up with TRBD1. Trimming cost V 4 bases and J 13 bases; bases outside gene matches: 4. The CDR3 is made up of 10 amino acids. Germline CDR1 is LNHDA and CDR2 is SQIVND (reference sequence). The DNA for the CDR3 is TGTGCCAGTAGTACAGGGGGATCCTACTTC. This sequence encodes CASSTGGSYF.